The 6 T cell receptor beta chains reported below all come from one sample, sequenced in a study of blood T cells in healthy people across ages. Primers used in a second PCR of roughly 6 to 11 cycles were a sample-barcoded 5' primer and a J-beta primer mix. TCRdb independently ran MiXCR on the 5' RACE reads; one entry per CDR3 protein. Of 540,000 or so distinct CDR3 sequences listed, roughly 28% are singletons. Source material: blood. The receptors stem from a woman aged 65 to 85 in good health.

Written as DNA, the CDR3 is TGCGCCAGCAGCATCGGGGGGTCCAAAGAGACCCAGTACTTC. This encodes CASSIGGSKETQYF. This sequence joins TRBV5-1 and TRBJ2-5; TRBD2 matches at 7 bases. Germline trimming cut 4 bases from V and 3 bases from J; bases unmatched to any gene: 6. The germline V gene encodes CDR1 SGHRS and CDR2 YFSETQ. This CDR3 has 14 residues.

The chain is built from TRBV20-1 and TRBJ2-5; TRBD2 agrees at 8 bases. The germline V gene has CDR1 DFQATT and CDR2 SNEGSKA (reference sequence). The CDR3 extends over 15 amino acids. After removal of 0 bases from V and 7 bases from J, the junction contained 10 bases not matched to a gene. This CDR3 reads CSARDSLRGGGTQYF. The DNA for the CDR3 is TGCAGTGCTAGAGATAGCCTCCGGGGGGGAGGGACCCAGTACTTC.

This clonotype was counted only a few times. Germline is not matched at one junction end, which may reflect a read error. V usage is TRBV7-7 and J usage is TRBJ2-1, with a tentative D call TRBD1 (5 bases). The CDR3 totals 14 residues. Germline V lookup: CDR1 SSHAT, CDR2 FNYEAQ (reference sequence). This CDR3 reads CASSKGQDWGEQFF. The CDR3 DNA sequence: TGCGCCAGCAGCAAGGGGCAGGATTGGGGTGAGCAGTTCTTC.

This clonotype has more than one count but fewer than ten. This chain connects TRBV3-1 to TRBJ2-5; tentatively, D is TRBD1 or TRBD2 (5 bases each). Trimming shortened V by 1 base and J by 1 base, and 16 bases separated the two germline ends. The CDR3 length is 17 residues. From germline, CDR1 is LGHDT and CDR2 YNNKEL (reference sequence). CDR3 in amino acids: CASSQGGSLRVQETQYF. In nucleotides, the CDR3 is TGTGCCAGCAGCCAAGGGGGGAGCCTACGAGTCCAAGAGACCCAGTACTTC.

A few counts support this clonotype. V and J are TRBV12-3 or TRBV12-4 and TRBJ1-1, with unresolved D. V lost 8 bases to trimming and J lost 4 bases, with 17 bases between them. The CDR3 is 14 residues long. CDR3 coding DNA: TGTGCCAGCGACGCCGTTAGGAAGGTCACTGAAGCTTTCTTT. It specifies CASDAVRKVTEAFF.

The chain links TRBV29-1 to TRBJ1-1; D is undetermined. The CDR3 runs to 13 residues. Per the germline V gene, CDR1 is SQVTM and CDR2 is ANQGSEA. The V end lost 6 bases, the J end lost 3 bases, and 14 bases lay between the germline ends. For the CDR3, the DNA is TGCAGCGTCGCCGCGACATATTACACTGAAGCTTTCTTT. Encoded protein: CSVAATYYTEAFF.